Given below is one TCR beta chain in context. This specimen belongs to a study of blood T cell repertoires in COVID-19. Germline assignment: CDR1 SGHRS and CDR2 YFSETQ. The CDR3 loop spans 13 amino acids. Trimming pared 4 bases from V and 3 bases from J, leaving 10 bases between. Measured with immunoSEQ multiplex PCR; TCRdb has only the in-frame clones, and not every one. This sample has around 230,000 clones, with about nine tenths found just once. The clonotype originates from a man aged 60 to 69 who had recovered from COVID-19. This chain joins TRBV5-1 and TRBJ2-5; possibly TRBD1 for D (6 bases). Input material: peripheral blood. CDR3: CASSGGQKETQYF. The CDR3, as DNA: TGCGCCAGCAGCGGCGGACAGAAAGAGACCCAGTACTTC.